These 23 T cell receptor beta chains were sequenced from one sample in a study of blood T cells in healthy people across ages. The authors ran a second PCR of about 6 to 11 cycles using a sample-barcoded 5' primer and a J-beta primer mix. Each CDR3 protein gets one entry after TCRdb re-called the 5' RACE reads with MiXCR. This table has about 640,000 distinct CDR3 sequences, 58% appearing once. The sample taken for sequencing was blood. Receptors were obtained from a man in his sixties in good health.

This chain links TRBV20-1 with TRBJ2-5; possible D gene TRBD2, 7 bases. Trimming shortened V by 7 bases and J by 5 bases, and 17 bases separated the two germline ends. CDR3 length: 13 amino acids. Germline CDR1 DFQATT, CDR2 SNEGSKA (reference sequence). In DNA, the CDR3 is TGCAGTGGAAAGGGGGGGGCCGGGGAGACCCAGTACTTC. Protein product: CSGKGGAGETQYF.

The chain joins TRBV27 to TRBJ2-5, with D perhaps matching TRBD1 or TRBD2 (5 bases each). Germline CDR1 MNHEY, CDR2 SMNVEV (reference sequence). Trimming took 5 bases from V and 3 from J, leaving 10 bases between them. The CDR3 is 13 amino acids. For the CDR3, the DNA is TGTGCCAGCAGTGGGACCCGGAAAGAGACCCAGTACTTC. This encodes CASSGTRKETQYF.

The V call is TRBV10-3, the J call TRBJ2-5, with TRBD2 identical over 7 bases. Germline V gene lookup returns CDR1 ENHRY and CDR2 SYGVKD. With V trimmed by 8 bases and J by 5 bases, 11 bases remained unmatched. The CDR3 contains 14 residues. The CDR3 loop is CAIGITGTTETQYF. CDR3 coding DNA: TGTGCCATCGGGATTACCGGGACTACGGAGACCCAGTACTTC.

This clonotype was detected a few times. The chain has TRBV4-2 and TRBJ2-4, with D perhaps TRBD1 or TRBD2 (6 bases each). Germline CDR1 LGHNA, CDR2 YNFKEQ. The CDR3 covers 21 residues. V was cut by 0 bases and J by 0 bases, with 24 bases left in between. CDR3 sequence (DNA): TGTGCCAGCAGCCAAGACAACCCGGGGGCCGGGCGGGTCCTAGCCAAAAACATTCAGTACTTC. This codes for CASSQDNPGAGRVLAKNIQYF.

This clonotype was seen more than once but under ten times. This rearrangement joins TRBV12-3 or TRBV12-4 to TRBJ1-5; the D is unclear. With 5 bases removed from V and 0 bases from J, the gap between germline ends came to 11 bases. This CDR3 spans 15 amino acids. CDR3 loop: CASSPSNYSNQPQHF. CDR3 nucleotide sequence: TGTGCCAGCAGTCCATCCAATTATAGCAATCAGCCCCAGCATTTT.

V gene TRBV27 combines with J gene TRBJ1-5; D is ambiguous. Trimming removed 8 bases at V and 5 bases at J, with 13 bases between. CDR3 length: 13 amino acids. Germline CDR1 reads MNHEY; CDR2 reads SMNVEV (reference sequence). The CDR3 DNA reads as TGTGCCAGCGGTATTGCTTCGGATCAGCCCCAGCATTTT. Its protein product is CASGIASDQPQHF.

This rearrangement joins TRBV2 to TRBJ1-4, with D perhaps matching TRBD1 (5 bases). The CDR3 runs to 13 residues. From germline, CDR1 is SNHLY and CDR2 FYNNEI. Trimming stripped 6 bases from V and 8 bases from J, with 13 bases between. CDR3 sequence reads: CASRRDLREKLFF. In nucleotides, the CDR3 is TGTGCCAGCAGGCGGGACTTGAGAGAAAAACTGTTTTTT.

The chain employs TRBV6-2 or TRBV6-3 and TRBJ1-2, with 9 bases fitting TRBD1. V gave up 4 bases and J gave up 5 bases; unmatched junction bases: 8. This CDR3 comprises 15 residues. Per the germline V gene, CDR1 is MNHEY and CDR2 is SVGEGT. The CDR3 spells CASSSQGARGYGYTF. The DNA of the CDR3 is TGTGCCAGCAGTTCACAGGGGGCTAGGGGTTATGGCTACACCTTC.

The chain couples TRBV20-1 to TRBJ2-5, with 10 bases lining up with TRBD2. Germline assignment: CDR1 DFQATT and CDR2 SNEGSKA (reference sequence). J was trimmed by 2 bases and V by 4 bases; bases with no gene match: 4. This CDR3 is 14 amino acids long. The CDR3 loop is CSATLAGPQETQYF. CDR3 coding DNA: TGCAGTGCTACACTAGCGGGGCCACAAGAGACCCAGTACTTC.

This clonotype was seen more than once but under ten times. The chain joins TRBV6-4 to TRBJ2-7; 11 nucleotides match TRBD1. V lost 1 base to trimming and J lost 6 bases; unmatched junction nucleotides: 8. This CDR3 is built from 16 residues. The germline V gene has CDR1 MRHNA and CDR2 SNTAGT. The CDR3 region is CASSDFMGQGGVEQYF. In DNA, the CDR3 is TGTGCCAGCAGTGACTTTATGGGACAGGGGGGTGTCGAGCAGTACTTC.

The gene calls are TRBV29-1 and TRBJ2-2, with D possibly matching TRBD2 (6 bases). The CDR3 is made up of 14 amino acids. Trimming cost V 6 bases and J 3 bases, with 14 bases left between them. In germline, CDR1 is SQVTM, CDR2 ANQGSEA. The CDR3 loop is CSVGGVTYTGELFF. For the CDR3, the DNA is TGCAGCGTGGGGGGAGTCACCTACACCGGGGAGCTGTTTTTT.

The V call is TRBV4-2, the J call TRBJ2-5, with D possibly matching TRBD1 (6 bases). This CDR3 has 15 residues. The germline gives CDR1 LGHNA, CDR2 YNFKEQ. The V end lost 0 bases, the J end lost 2 bases, and 10 bases lay between the germline ends. The CDR3: CASSQDRQGQETQYF. The CDR3 nucleotides read TGTGCCAGCAGCCAAGATAGGCAGGGGCAAGAGACCCAGTACTTC.

This clonotype was recorded a few times. This rearrangement joins TRBV4-1 to TRBJ1-2; D gene unclear. V lost 0 bases to trimming and J lost 8 bases, with 13 bases between them. Germline lookup yields CDR1 MGHRA and CDR2 YSYEKL. The CDR3 sequence is 14 residues long. CDR3 loop: CASSQDETGEGYTF. The CDR3 DNA is TGCGCCAGCAGCCAAGATGAGACTGGGGAGGGCTACACCTTC.

This clonotype was seen more than once but under ten times. The chain links TRBV7-2 to TRBJ2-4; TRBD1 aligns across 7 bases. V lost 5 bases and J lost 13; bases outside the gene matches: 8. Germline CDR1 is SGHTA and CDR2 is FQGNSA. The CDR3 has 12 residues. DNA for the CDR3: TGTGCCAGCAGCCCGCGACAGGGAGTGCAGTACTTC. This encodes CASSPRQGVQYF. Combining the CDR3 with reference TRBV7-2 and TRBJ2-4 gives the whole variable domain GAGVSQSPSNKVTEKGKDVELRCDPISGHTALYWYRQSLGQGLEFLIYFQGNSAPDKSGLPSDRFSAERTGGSVSTLTIQRTQQEDSAVYLCASSPRQGVQYFGAGTRLSVL.

This chain connects TRBV15 to TRBJ2-4, with 7 bases identical to TRBD1. Near its end, the DNA agrees better with TRBJ2-7, so the J call may be wrong. The germline gives CDR1 LNHNV, CDR2 YYDKDF (reference sequence). CDR3 length: 17 amino acids. The CDR3 loop is CATSRDRGRDRGYEQYF. CDR3 coding DNA: TGTGCCACCAGCAGAGATCGGGGTCGGGACAGAGGCTACGAGCAGTACTTC.

This chain joins TRBV20-1 and TRBJ2-3; 8 bases fit TRBD2. This CDR3 contains 15 residues. V lost 6 bases, J lost 2 bases, and 10 bases stayed unmatched. The germline V gene encodes CDR1 DFQATT and CDR2 SNEGSKA (reference sequence). The CDR3 loop reads CSARTTSATTDTQYF. The CDR3 region has the DNA TGCAGTGCCCGGACGACTAGCGCCACCACAGATACGCAGTATTTT.

The chain employs TRBV20-1 and TRBJ2-5; unclear D gene. V lost 7 bases and J 0 bases, leaving 21 bases between the germline ends. The CDR3 consists of 16 residues. Germline V gene data show CDR1 as DFQATT and CDR2 as SNEGSKA (reference sequence). The CDR3 DNA sequence: TGCAGTGAGGCTACCGGGCTAGGCCTCAACCAAGAGACCCAGTACTTC. Protein: CSEATGLGLNQETQYF.

The chain employs TRBV2 and TRBJ1-2; a weak D match, TRBD1 (6 bases). The CDR3 is 14 amino acids. The V and J ends lost 7 bases and 2 bases respectively, with 14 bases between them. CDR1 and CDR2 from the germline V gene are SNHLY and FYNNEI. The CDR3, as DNA: TGTGCCAGCAAGCCGACAGGACCAAACTATGGCTACACCTTC. Residues: CASKPTGPNYGYTF.

The chain carries TRBV2 and TRBJ1-1; D perhaps matches TRBD1 (5 bases). V gave up 5 bases and J gave up 0 bases, with 16 bases separating them. Germline CDR1 and CDR2: SNHLY and FYNNEI. The length of the CDR3 is 16 residues. CDR3 residues: CASSPGPALMNTEAFF. CDR3 sequence (DNA): TGTGCCAGCAGTCCGGGACCGGCCCTTATGAACACTGAAGCTTTCTTT.

The chain has TRBV7-9 and TRBJ2-5, with TRBD2 matching over 9 bases. Losses at the gene ends were 2 bases for V and 1 base for J; bases not matched to a gene: 2. From germline, CDR1 is SEHNR and CDR2 FQNEAQ (reference sequence). The CDR3 runs to 15 residues. The CDR3 DNA follows: TGTGCCAGCAGCTTAAATAGCGGGGGCCAAGAGACCCAGTACTTC. It translates to CASSLNSGGQETQYF.

The CDR3 DNA reads TGCAGTGCTAGCCCCACTAGAAAGACCCAGTTCTTC. As protein: CSASPTRKTQFF. The chain links TRBV20-1 to TRBJ2-1; maybe TRBD2 (5 bases). V lost 3 bases and J 13 bases, leaving 16 bases between the germline ends. The V gene's germline CDR1 is DFQATT and CDR2 SNEGSKA (reference sequence). The CDR3 runs 12 residues.

The chain uses TRBV7-2 and TRBJ1-2, with TRBD1 matching 12 bases. The CDR3 is 16 residues long. The germline V gene encodes CDR1 SGHTA and CDR2 FQGNSA. The J segment lost 3 bases and the V segment lost 3 bases, leaving 5 bases of the junction unmatched. The CDR3 nucleotides read TGTGCCAGCAGCTTCGCAGGGACAGGGGGCCACTATGGCTACACCTTC. Encoded protein: CASSFAGTGGHYGYTF.

This chain uses TRBV3-1 with TRBJ2-5; 16 nucleotides match TRBD2. With V trimmed by 4 bases and J by 4 bases, 9 bases remained unmatched. Germline values: CDR1 LGHDT, CDR2 YNNKEL (reference sequence). The CDR3 spans 18 residues. DNA of the CDR3: TGTGCCAGCAGCCCGCAGATGGGACTAGCGGGGGGGCGAGAGACCCAGTACTTC. It translates to CASSPQMGLAGGRETQYF.